Below, 20 T cell receptor beta chains from the same sample are listed, as sequenced in a study of metastatic and nonmetastatic thyroid tumors. Patients had received no treatment of any kind before thyroid surgery. Through MiXCR, TCRdb re-clonotyped the PCR reads. Altogether some 21,000 clones are present, about 15% being singletons, with the ten largest covering around a fifth. Material for sequencing was blood. The source of these receptors is a female donor with papillary thyroid cancer or a benign thyroid nodule (not recorded which). Some clones in this sample may be carry-over from other donors' samples.

The chain couples TRBV3-1 to TRBJ2-3; D is possibly TRBD1 or TRBD2 (5 bases each). This CDR3 has 16 amino acids. Germline V gene lookup returns CDR1 LGHDT and CDR2 YNNKEL (reference sequence). V was cut by 2 bases and J by 2 bases, with 14 bases left in between. Here the CDR3 DNA reads TGTGCCAGCAGCCAAAACCTCTATGGGACCACAGATACGCAGTATTTT. Its translation is CASSQNLYGTTDTQYF.

This clone was picked up many times. The rearrangement uses TRBV6-1 and TRBJ2-4; 8 bases fit TRBD2. This CDR3 contains 15 residues. Trimming took 5 bases from V and 1 from J; bases not matched to a gene: 4. From germline, CDR1 is MNHNS and CDR2 SASEGT. The CDR3 DNA reads TGTGCCAGCAGTCCCCCGGGAGGGGCCAAAAACATTCAGTACTTC. Residues: CASSPPGGAKNIQYF.

By frequency in the sample, this clone is medium-sized. The chain is built from TRBV12-3 or TRBV12-4 and TRBJ1-2, with 8 nucleotides matching TRBD1. Unmatched junction bases numbered 6, after V lost 5 bases and J lost 4 bases. The CDR3 has 14 amino acids. In nucleotides, the CDR3 is TGTGCCAGCAGTATACGACAGGGGTTCTATGGCTACACCTTC. This gives the protein CASSIRQGFYGYTF.

This clone was found many times. This rearrangement joins TRBV25-1 to TRBJ1-1; D unresolved. CDR3 size: 12 residues. V dropped 2 bases and J dropped 10 bases, with 11 bases sitting between them. CDR1 is MGHDK, CDR2 SYGVNS, per germline. The CDR3 is CASSEPGVSAFF. CDR3 in DNA: TGTGCCAGCAGTGAACCCGGAGTGTCAGCTTTCTTT.

This clone was seen ten or more times. The rearrangement links TRBV5-1 to TRBJ2-2; tentatively, D is TRBD2 (6 bases). V was clipped by 7 bases and J by 1 base, with 11 bases between them. Per the germline V gene, CDR1 is SGHRS and CDR2 is YFSETQ. The CDR3 has 14 amino acids. CDR3: CASSRRENTGELFF. The CDR3 DNA sequence: TGCGCCAGCTCTAGGAGGGAGAACACCGGGGAGCTGTTTTTT. Full variable domain (rest looked up from reference TRBV5-1 and TRBJ2-2): KAGVTQTPRYLIKTRGQQVTLSCSPISGHRSVSWYQQTPGQGLQFLFEYFSETQRNKGNFPGRFSGRQFSNSRSEMNVSTLELGDSALYLCASSRRENTGELFFGEGSRLTVL.

The CDR3 is CASRIEKGISPLHF. CDR3 in DNA: TGTGCCAGCAGGATCGAGAAAGGGATCTCACCCCTCCACTTT. The J gene is TRBJ1-6, the V gene TRBV6-1; D not resolved. Germline CDR1 and CDR2: MNHNS and SASEGT. The CDR3 loop spans 14 amino acids. V was pared by 6 bases and J by 10 bases, with 16 bases between.

By sample share, this clone is medium-sized. The chain employs TRBV6-1 and TRBJ2-5, with D perhaps matching TRBD2 (6 bases). Germline CDR1 reads MNHNS; CDR2 reads SASEGT. The CDR3 is made up of 12 amino acids. Trimming took 8 bases from V and 5 from J, leaving 12 bases between them. The CDR3 DNA reads TGTGCCAGCGGATCCCGGGGGGAGACCCAGTACTTC. This gives the protein CASGSRGETQYF.

By share, this clone ranks as medium-sized. Other DNA sequences in the same sample also yield this CDR3. The CDR3 bases are TGTGCCAGCTCCCCACAGGGGGCGCAGCGCTCACCCCTCCACTTT. It yields the protein CASSPQGAQRSPLHF. This rearrangement joins TRBV27 to TRBJ1-6, with 9 bases that match TRBD1. CDR1 and CDR2 (germline): MNHEY, SMNVEV (reference sequence). With V trimmed by 8 bases and J by 10 bases, 12 bases remained unmatched. The CDR3 consists of 15 residues.

This clone was observed once. The chain combines TRBV5-1 with TRBJ2-3; D gene uncertain. Germline V CDR1 and CDR2: SGHRS, YFSETQ. This CDR3 comprises 12 residues. V was pared by 4 bases and J by 4 bases, with 7 bases between. CDR3 sequence reads: CASSPSPDTQYF. The CDR3 region has the DNA TGCGCCAGCAGCCCTAGTCCAGATACGCAGTATTTT.

Relative to its sample, this clone is large. The gene calls are TRBV6-2 or TRBV6-3 and TRBJ1-4; D might be TRBD1 (6 bases). CDR3 length: 14 amino acids. Per the germline V gene, CDR1 is MNHEY and CDR2 is SVGEGT. V was clipped by 5 bases and J by 8 bases, with 15 bases between them. CDR3 sequence reads: CASSRQVFQEKLFF. CDR3 sequence (DNA): TGTGCCAGCAGTCGACAGGTCTTTCAGGAAAAACTGTTTTTT.

By sample fraction, this clone is large. The genes are TRBV6-1 and TRBJ2-2; the D gene is possibly TRBD1 (5 bases). The CDR3 sequence is 15 residues long. CDR1 is MNHNS, CDR2 SASEGT, per germline. Trimming took 5 bases from V and 2 from J, leaving 12 bases between them. The CDR3 nucleotides read TGTGCCAGCAGTCTTCGAAGGGGAAACACCGGGGAGCTGTTTTTT. Protein product: CASSLRRGNTGELFF.

By share of the sample, this clone is medium-sized (0.01 to 0.1%). The chain's CDR3 is CASGREAFF. CDR3 in DNA: TGTGCCAGCGGCAGGGAAGCTTTCTTT. The rearrangement joins TRBV6-1 to TRBJ1-1; no definite D call. This CDR3 has 9 amino acids. The V end was cut by 8 bases, the J end by 8 bases, with 6 bases between. Germline lookup yields CDR1 MNHNS and CDR2 SASEGT.

This clone was seen at least ten times. In DNA form, the CDR3 reads TGTGCCAGCAGTGAAATGGAGACCCAGTACTTC. Translated: CASSEMETQYF. The chain has TRBV2 and TRBJ2-5; no clear D gene. The CDR3 has 11 residues. Per germline, CDR1 SNHLY and CDR2 FYNNEI. Trimming cost V 2 bases and J 5 bases, with 3 bases left between them. Together with reference TRBV2 and TRBJ2-5, the CDR3 gives the full variable domain: EPEVTQTPSHQVTQMGQEVILRCVPISNHLYFYWYRQILGQKVEFLVSFYNNEISEKSEIFDDQFSVERPDGSNFTLKIRSTKLEDSAMYFCASSEMETQYFGPGTRLLVL.

This clone occurred many times. The junction does not match germline at one end; this may be a read error. This sequence joins TRBV7-7 and TRBJ2-5, with a weak D call TRBD2 (6 bases). The CDR3 length is 13 residues. The V gene's germline CDR1 is SSHAT and CDR2 FNYEAQ (reference sequence). The CDR3 sequence: CASSTGLQETQYF. CDR3 nucleotide sequence: TGTGCTAGCAGCACGGGACTCCAAGAGACCCAGTACTTC. The complete variable domain, with remaining parts taken from reference TRBV7-7 and TRBJ2-5, reads GAGVSQSPRYKVTKRGQDVTLRCDPISSHATLYWYQQALGQGPEFLTYFNYEAQPDKSGLPSDRFSAERPEGSISTLTIQRTEQRDSAMYRCASSTGLQETQYFGPGTRLLVL.

About this clone: A much more abundant neighbour one base away suggests this may be a read error. The J gene is TRBJ2-3, the V gene TRBV4-1, with D perhaps TRBD2 (6 bases). Germline V gene lookup returns CDR1 MGHRA and CDR2 YSYEKL. This CDR3 contains 15 residues. Trimming shortened V by 3 bases and J by 1 base, and 11 bases separated the two germline ends. CDR3 in amino acids: CASSQASVGTDTQYF. CDR3 in DNA: TGCGCCAGCAGCCAGGCTAGCGTCGGCACAGATACGCAGTATTTT.

Many counts were recorded for this clone. The chain links TRBV19 to TRBJ1-1; 10 bases fit TRBD1. V was pared by 5 bases and J by 6 bases, with 12 bases of the junction left unmatched. Germline V gene data show CDR1 as LNHDA and CDR2 as SQIVND (reference sequence). There are 16 residues in the CDR3. CDR3 sequence reads: CASSPHTGQGFAEAFF. The CDR3 coding sequence is TGTGCCAGTAGTCCTCATACGGGACAGGGGTTCGCTGAAGCTTTCTTT.

By share of the sample, this clone is medium-sized. The chain uses TRBV6-5 and TRBJ1-2; D unresolved. The CDR3 length is 17 residues. Germline values: CDR1 MNHEY, CDR2 SVGAGI. Deletions cut 0 bases from V and 1 base from J, with 15 bases between. The CDR3 spells CASSYSSSNRINYGYTF. CDR3 bases: TGTGCCAGCAGTTACTCGTCTAGTAACAGAATTAACTATGGCTACACCTTC.

CDR3 sequence (DNA): TGTGCCAGCAATTTGGACCCTCCACGGACCCAGTACTTC. Translation: CASNLDPPRTQYF. The V and J genes are TRBV6-5 and TRBJ2-5; D gene uncertain. The CDR3 is 13 residues long. Trimming took off 7 bases at V and 7 bases at J, with 16 bases between the two ends. The germline gives CDR1 MNHEY, CDR2 SVGAGI.

This clone came up many times. Other DNA sequences from this sample encode an identical CDR3 as well. This rearrangement joins TRBV12-3 or TRBV12-4 to TRBJ1-1; D unclear. The CDR3 has 14 residues. V was trimmed by 1 base and J by 1 base, leaving 7 bases between them. The CDR3 DNA reads as TGTGCCAGCAGTTTAGGACACAAGAACACTGAAGCTTTCTTT. The encoded protein is CASSLGHKNTEAFF.

V is TRBV2 and J is TRBJ2-7; D remains unclear. Germline V CDR1 and CDR2: SNHLY, FYNNEI. This CDR3 has 13 amino acids. V lost 1 base, J lost 4 bases, and 8 bases lay in between. The CDR3 loop reads CASSEGQRYEQYF. CDR3 coding DNA: TGTGCCAGCAGTGAAGGACAAAGGTACGAGCAGTACTTC.